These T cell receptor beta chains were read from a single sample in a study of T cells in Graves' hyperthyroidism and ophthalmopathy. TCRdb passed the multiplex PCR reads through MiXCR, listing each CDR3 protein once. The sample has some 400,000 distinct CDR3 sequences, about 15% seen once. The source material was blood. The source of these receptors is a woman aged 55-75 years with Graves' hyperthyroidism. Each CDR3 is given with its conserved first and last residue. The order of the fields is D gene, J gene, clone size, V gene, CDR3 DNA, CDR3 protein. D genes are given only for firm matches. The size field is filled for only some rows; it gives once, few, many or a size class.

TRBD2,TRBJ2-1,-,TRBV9,TGTGCCAGCAGCGTAGCTGGGTCGGGGGGCTACAATGAGCAGTTCTTC,CASSVAGSGGYNEQFF
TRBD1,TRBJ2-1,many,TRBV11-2,TGTGCCAGCAGCCCACGGACAGGGGGCCTTTACAATGAGCAGTTCTTC,CASSPRTGGLYNEQFF
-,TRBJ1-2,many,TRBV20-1,TGCAGTGCTAGATCGAGGGACAACGTCGTCTATGGCTACACCTTC,CSARSRDNVVYGYTF
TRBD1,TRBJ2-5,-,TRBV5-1,TGCGCCAGCAGCATAATGACAGGGCAAGAGACCCAGTACTTC,CASSIMTGQETQYF
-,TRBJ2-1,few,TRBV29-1,TGCAGCGGGACAATCTACAATGAGCAGTTCTTC,CSGTIYNEQFF
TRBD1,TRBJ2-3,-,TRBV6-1,TGTGCCAGCAGCCCCCAAGGGACAGGGGCGGAGAAAGATACGCAGTATTTT,CASSPQGTGAEKDTQYF
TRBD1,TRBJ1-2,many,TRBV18,TGTGCCAGCTCACCAACGGGACAGGGTTATGGCTACACCTTC,CASSPTGQGYGYTF
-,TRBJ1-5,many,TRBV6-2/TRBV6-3,TGTGCCAGCAGTTACTCTCCAACAGGCGCCACCTTCAATCAGCCCCAGCATTTT,CASSYSPTGATFNQPQHF
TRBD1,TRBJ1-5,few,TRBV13,TGTGCCAGCAGCCGTGGACAGGCGAATAGCAATCAGCCCCAGCATTTT,CASSRGQANSNQPQHF
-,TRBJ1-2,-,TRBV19,TGTGCCAGTAGTACGATGGACGGCTATGGCTACACCTTC,CASSTMDGYGYTF
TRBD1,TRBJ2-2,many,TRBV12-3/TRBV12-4,TGTGCCAGCAGTTTAGCGTCCGGGACAGGTGACACCGGGGAGCTGTTTTTT,CASSLASGTGDTGELFF
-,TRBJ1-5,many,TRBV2,TGTGCCAGCAGTCGGGACATTAGACAGCCCCAGCATTTT,CASSRDIRQPQHF
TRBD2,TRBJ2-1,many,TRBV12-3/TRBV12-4,TGTGCCAGCAGGTCCGGGACTAGCATTGAGCAGTTCTTC,CASRSGTSIEQFF
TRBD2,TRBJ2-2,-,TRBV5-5,TGTGCCAGCAGCTCCACTAGCGGGAGGGCCTCTGACACCGGGGAGCTGTTTTTT,CASSSTSGRASDTGELFF